Following are 9 T cell receptor beta chains from one sample sequenced in a study of shared clonotypes between healthy human individuals. The method was immunoSEQ multiplex PCR; TCRdb's version includes in-frame clones alone and lacks a portion of them. The table records approximately 100,000 clones, more than 65% of them present only once. Sequenced: memory CD8+ T cells sorted from blood. Subset of the sample: CD45RO+ cells pooled with CCR7-negative TemRA cells. These receptors came from a woman aged 30 to 39 in good health.

The chain uses TRBV4-1 and TRBJ2-1, with unresolved D. From germline, CDR1 is MGHRA and CDR2 YSYEKL. The length of the CDR3 is 16 residues. The V end lost 1 base, the J end lost 4 bases, and 14 bases lay between the germline ends. Written as DNA, the CDR3 is TGCGCCAGCAGCCAAGCGGATCTGGGCCTTTACAATGAGCAGTTCTTC. Residues: CASSQADLGLYNEQFF.

The chain carries TRBV11-2 and TRBJ2-7; D is perhaps TRBD2 (6 bases). V was pared by 1 base and J by 2 bases, with 18 bases between. The CDR3 totals 17 residues. Looked up from germline, CDR1 is SGHAT and CDR2 is FQNNGV. The CDR3 spells CASSLVVGGASAYEQYF. In DNA form, the CDR3 reads TGTGCCAGCAGCTTAGTTGTGGGGGGAGCTAGCGCCTACGAGCAGTACTTC.

The chain uses TRBV11-2 and TRBJ2-1; 9 positions agree with TRBD2. Trimming removed 2 bases from V and 9 bases from J; junction bases left unmatched: 8. The CDR3 spans 15 residues. Looked up from germline, CDR1 is SGHAT and CDR2 is FQNNGV. The CDR3 sequence is CASSLLASGIFEQFF. CDR3 in DNA: TGTGCCAGCAGCTTATTGGCTAGCGGGATTTTTGAGCAGTTCTTC.

The gene calls are TRBV2 and TRBJ2-7; 9 nucleotides align to TRBD1. In germline, CDR1 is SNHLY, CDR2 FYNNEI. The CDR3 covers 17 residues. V trimming: 6 bases; J trimming: 0 bases; junction bases outside the gene matches: 12. CDR3 coding DNA: TGTGCCAGCAGCGAAACGAAGGACAGGGGCCACTCCTACGAGCAGTACTTC. This sequence encodes CASSETKDRGHSYEQYF.

This chain uses TRBV5-5 with TRBJ1-3; D is unclear. Trimming removed 2 bases at V and 0 bases at J, with 9 bases between. The CDR3 spans 15 residues. The germline CDR1 and CDR2 sequences are SGHKS and YYEKEE (reference sequence). The CDR3 reads CASSLYGFSGNTIYF. The CDR3, as DNA: TGTGCCAGCAGCTTATATGGGTTCTCTGGAAACACCATATATTTT.

V is TRBV27 and J is TRBJ2-7; 8 bases line up with TRBD2. CDR3 size: 15 residues. The ends lost 1 base at V and 3 bases at J; junction bases unmatched: 5. Germline V gene data show CDR1 as MNHEY and CDR2 as SMNVEV (reference sequence). The CDR3: CASSLFSGTRYEQYF. The DNA of the CDR3 is TGTGCCAGCAGTTTATTTAGCGGGACGCGCTACGAGCAGTACTTC.

This chain joins TRBV5-1 and TRBJ1-3; a weak D match, TRBD1 (5 bases). The V end was cut by 2 bases, the J end by 0 bases, with 6 bases between. There are 14 residues in the CDR3. Germline CDR1 is SGHRS and CDR2 is YFSETQ. In DNA, the CDR3 is TGCGCCAGCAGCTTCGGGACCTCTGGAAACACCATATATTTT. Encoded protein: CASSFGTSGNTIYF.

The V call is TRBV2, the J call TRBJ2-1, with TRBD2 matching over 12 bases. CDR1 is SNHLY and CDR2 is FYNNEI in the germline V gene. There are 15 residues in the CDR3. J gave up 6 bases and V 4 bases, and 4 bases lay outside the gene matches. CDR3 sequence (DNA): TGTGCCAGCAGTGTGTTGACTAGCGGGAGCAATGAGCAGTTCTTC. Its protein is CASSVLTSGSNEQFF.

Concerning this clone: A read error may be the cause here, since a much bigger clone is one base away. Other DNA sequences of this sample code for an identical CDR3. V gene TRBV19 combines with J gene TRBJ2-5; no reliable D call. V shed 3 bases and J shed 3 bases, with 8 bases lying between them. Germline CDR1 reads LNHDA; CDR2 reads SQIVND (reference sequence). This CDR3 has 13 amino acids. The chain's CDR3 is CASSIWSKETQYF. CDR3 DNA: TGTGCCAGTAGTATTTGGTCGAAAGAGACCCAGTACTTC.